These 21 T cell receptor beta chains share one sample of origin, sequenced in a study of beta chain features in type 1 diabetes. Findings and caveats of the study: All four CD4+ subsets of Type 1 diabetes patients contained TCRB CDR3s that were moderately but significantly shorter.

No antigen is known for these receptors. Of the isolated RNA, all was reverse transcribed, and so the sequenced material was expressed TCRB transcripts. Measured with immunoSEQ multiplex PCR; TCRdb has only the in-frame clones, and not every one. The sample yields approximately 240,000 clones, roughly 16% seen once. The sequenced sample was naive CD4+ T cells from blood. The receptors come from a man aged 25-40 years with type 1 diabetes.

This clone was counted a few times. V gene TRBV7-2 combines with J gene TRBJ2-4, with D unclear. The ends were cut back, 4 bases at V and 6 bases at J, with 10 bases in the middle. This CDR3 region has 13 residues. Germline CDR1 and CDR2: SGHTA and FQGNSA. The CDR3: CASSSKGVNIQYF. Written as DNA, the CDR3 is TGTGCCAGCAGCTCGAAGGGTGTAAACATTCAGTACTTC.

This clone was observed a handful of times. The CDR3 coding sequence is TGCAGCGGCCGGGACCTTTTGAGGTACGGCTCCTACAATGAGCAGTTCTTC. Residues: CSGRDLLRYGSYNEQFF. The V gene is TRBV29-1, the J gene TRBJ2-1; D tentatively fits TRBD1 or TRBD2 (5 bases each). The CDR3 is made up of 17 amino acids. V lost 7 bases and J 0 bases, leaving 22 bases between the germline ends. The germline gives CDR1 SQVTM, CDR2 ANQGSEA.

V is TRBV5-1 and J is TRBJ2-7; maybe TRBD1 (5 bases). With 0 bases removed from V and 0 bases from J, the gap between germline ends came to 10 bases. The CDR3 covers 15 residues. Germline lookup yields CDR1 SGHRS and CDR2 YFSETQ. CDR3 sequence reads: CASSLGGQASYEQYF. The CDR3 nucleotides are TGCGCCAGCAGCTTGGGTGGACAAGCCTCCTACGAGCAGTACTTC.

The chain uses TRBV4-1 and TRBJ2-3; D remains ambiguous. Trimming shortened V by 2 bases and J by 4 bases, and 10 bases separated the two germline ends. The CDR3 has 14 residues. Germline-derived CDR1 and CDR2 are MGHRA and YSYEKL. CDR3 residues: CASSQLALADTQYF. The CDR3 bases are TGCGCCAGCAGCCAACTCGCCCTCGCAGATACGCAGTATTTT.

The chain recombines TRBV28 with TRBJ2-1, with TRBD2 identical over 10 bases. Germline V gene data show CDR1 as MDHEN and CDR2 as SYDVKM. CDR3 length: 16 amino acids. The V and J ends lost 5 bases and 7 bases, in that order; junction bases with no gene match: 11. The CDR3 region has the DNA TGTGCCAGCAGTCCCTACGGGACTAGCGCTCGGAATGAGCAGTTCTTC. Residues: CASSPYGTSARNEQFF.

The chain recombines TRBV4-2 with TRBJ1-4; tentatively, D is TRBD1 (5 bases). Germline loops: CDR1 LGHNA, CDR2 YNFKEQ. The length of the CDR3 is 15 residues. Trimming cost V 4 bases and J 8 bases, with 17 bases left between them. The CDR3 nucleotides are TGTGCCAGCAGCCGACAGACGGACGCTGGCGAAAAACTGTTTTTT. Translated: CASSRQTDAGEKLFF.

The J gene is TRBJ2-1, the V gene TRBV7-9; D ambiguous. The CDR3 has 11 amino acids. Trimming cost V 2 bases and J 8 bases, with 4 bases left between them. CDR1 and CDR2 from the germline V gene are SEHNR and FQNEAQ (reference sequence). CDR3 DNA sequence: TGTGCCAGCAGCTTAAGCGATGAGCAGTTCTTC. This translates into CASSLSDEQFF.

The rearrangement joins TRBV5-1 to TRBJ2-1; 12 nucleotides align to TRBD2. V gave up 4 bases and J gave up 3 bases; unmatched junction bases: 2. This CDR3 has 15 amino acids. The germline V gene has CDR1 SGHRS and CDR2 YFSETQ. The CDR3 protein is CASSEGLAGYNEQFF. Here the CDR3 DNA reads TGCGCCAGCAGCGAGGGACTAGCGGGCTACAATGAGCAGTTCTTC. Drawing the rest from reference TRBV5-1 and TRBJ2-1, the complete variable domain is KAGVTQTPRYLIKTRGQQVTLSCSPISGHRSVSWYQQTPGQGLQFLFEYFSETQRNKGNFPGRFSGRQFSNSRSEMNVSTLELGDSALYLCASSEGLAGYNEQFFGPGTRLTVL.

V and J are TRBV7-9 and TRBJ1-2; the match to TRBD1 covers 7 bases. This CDR3 is built from 13 residues. Per germline, CDR1 SEHNR and CDR2 FQNEAQ (reference sequence). V lost 5 bases and J lost 4; bases outside the gene matches: 4. CDR3 in amino acids: CASSRDSLYGYTF. CDR3 DNA sequence: TGTGCCAGCAGCCGGGACAGTCTCTATGGCTACACCTTC.

J is TRBJ2-5 and V is TRBV6-6; D remains unclear. V lost 3 bases to trimming and J lost 3 bases, with 8 bases between them. Germline V gives CDR1 MNHNY, CDR2 SVGAGI (reference sequence). This CDR3 is built from 13 residues. The chain's CDR3 is CASSYSREETQYF. The DNA for the CDR3 is TGTGCCAGCAGTTATTCAAGGGAAGAGACCCAGTACTTC.

The chain recombines TRBV2 with TRBJ2-7; the D is unclear. V dropped 1 base and J dropped 7 bases, with 8 bases sitting between them. The CDR3 consists of 12 residues. CDR1 is SNHLY, CDR2 FYNNEI, per germline. The CDR3 coding sequence is TGTGCCAGCAGTGAAGACTATGGGGAGCAGTACTTC. It is translated as CASSEDYGEQYF.

This rearrangement joins TRBV6-1 to TRBJ1-4; D is unresolved. CDR3 size: 14 residues. Looked up from germline, CDR1 is MNHNS and CDR2 is SASEGT. V was clipped by 1 base and J by 6 bases, with 9 bases between them. The CDR3 DNA is TGTGCCAGCAGTGAAGATAAGGTGTATGAAAAACTGTTTTTT. Protein product: CASSEDKVYEKLFF.

The table lists this clone with a few counts. V usage is TRBV28 and J usage is TRBJ1-4, with D possibly TRBD1 on 6 matching bases. CDR1 MDHEN and CDR2 SYDVKM come from the germline V gene. V was trimmed by 5 bases and J by 10 bases, leaving 14 bases between them. CDR3 length equals 13 residues. CDR3 loop: CASSRQVVRKLFF. For the CDR3, the DNA is TGTGCCAGCAGTCGACAGGTTGTGAGAAAACTGTTTTTT.

This chain joins TRBV11-2 and TRBJ2-3; possible D gene TRBD2, 5 bases. The CDR3 consists of 12 residues. Germline-derived CDR1 and CDR2 are SGHAT and FQNNGV. Trimming shortened V by 5 bases and J by 8 bases, and 11 bases separated the two germline ends. The CDR3 region is CASSPGIVTQYF. The DNA of the CDR3 is TGTGCCAGCAGCCCGGGGATTGTTACGCAGTATTTT. The variable domain in full, with the rest retrieved from reference TRBV11-2 and TRBJ2-3, is EAGVAQSPRYKIIEKRQSVAFWCNPISGHATLYWYQQILGQGPKLLIQFQNNGVVDDSQLPKDRFSAERLKGVDSTLKIQPAKLEDSAVYLCASSPGIVTQYFGPGTRLTVL.

This clone appeared a few times. This chain joins TRBV29-1 and TRBJ2-1; TRBD1 aligns across 7 bases. V was pared by 5 bases and J by 7 bases, with 2 bases of the junction left unmatched. This CDR3 spans 11 amino acids. CDR1 is SQVTM and CDR2 is ANQGSEA in the germline V gene. In DNA, the CDR3 is TGCAGCGTTATCAGGGGGAATGAGCAGTTCTTC. Amino acid sequence: CSVIRGNEQFF.

This rearrangement joins TRBV4-1 to TRBJ1-2; D not certain. This CDR3 spans 14 amino acids. Germline V gene lookup returns CDR1 MGHRA and CDR2 YSYEKL. V was trimmed by 4 bases and J by 2 bases, leaving 11 bases between them. CDR3 sequence reads: CASSPGGVNYGYTF. CDR3 bases: TGCGCCAGCAGCCCCGGCGGGGTGAACTATGGCTACACCTTC.

This clone was observed a handful of times. The V and J genes are TRBV5-1 and TRBJ2-1; 10 nucleotides agree with TRBD2. V lost 4 bases, J lost 10 bases, and 17 bases stayed unmatched. This CDR3 has 17 residues. Germline V gene lookup returns CDR1 SGHRS and CDR2 YFSETQ. In DNA form, the CDR3 reads TGCGCCAGCAGCATGGGGGCTAGCGGGAGCGCAATGGACGAGCAGTTCTTC. It encodes CASSMGASGSAMDEQFF.

This rearrangement joins TRBV7-6 to TRBJ2-1, with TRBD2 identical over 11 bases. From germline, CDR1 is SGHVS and CDR2 FNYEAQ. The trim removed 1 base at V and 3 bases at J, leaving 5 bases unmatched. This CDR3 has 17 residues. The CDR3 DNA sequence: TGTGCCAGCAGCTTAGTCACCCTAGCGGGAGGCTACAATGAGCAGTTCTTC. Amino acids: CASSLVTLAGGYNEQFF.

The chain recombines TRBV6-5 with TRBJ2-7; 11 bases are a match to TRBD1. Trimming cost V 0 bases and J 3 bases; bases outside gene matches: 4. This CDR3 has 16 residues. In germline, CDR1 is MNHEY, CDR2 SVGAGI. CDR3 loop: CASSYSRTGGGYEQYF. CDR3 nucleotide sequence: TGTGCCAGCAGTTACTCGAGGACAGGGGGCGGCTACGAGCAGTACTTC.

The table lists this clone with a few counts. The chain combines TRBV18 with TRBJ1-1; no clear D. The CDR3 runs 13 residues. Trimming stripped 1 base from V and 6 bases from J, with 9 bases between. Germline lookup yields CDR1 KGHSH and CDR2 LQKENI. CDR3 bases: TGTGCCAGCTCACCACGGGTCTCGGCTGAAGCTTTCTTT. Amino acid sequence: CASSPRVSAEAFF.

The chain couples TRBV7-6 to TRBJ1-1; D unclear. V was trimmed by 1 base and J by 1 base, leaving 4 bases between them. Germline CDR1 and CDR2: SGHVS and FNYEAQ. This CDR3 is 13 amino acids long. CDR3 residues: CASSLGENTEAFF. The CDR3 nucleotides are TGTGCCAGCAGCTTAGGCGAGAACACTGAAGCTTTCTTT. The full variable domain, its missing parts supplied by reference TRBV7-6 and TRBJ1-1, is GAGVSQSPRYKVTKRGQDVALRCDPISGHVSLYWYRQALGQGPEFLTYFNYEAQQDKSGLPNDRFSAERPEGSISTLTIQRTEQRDSAMYRCASSLGENTEAFFGQGTRLTVV.